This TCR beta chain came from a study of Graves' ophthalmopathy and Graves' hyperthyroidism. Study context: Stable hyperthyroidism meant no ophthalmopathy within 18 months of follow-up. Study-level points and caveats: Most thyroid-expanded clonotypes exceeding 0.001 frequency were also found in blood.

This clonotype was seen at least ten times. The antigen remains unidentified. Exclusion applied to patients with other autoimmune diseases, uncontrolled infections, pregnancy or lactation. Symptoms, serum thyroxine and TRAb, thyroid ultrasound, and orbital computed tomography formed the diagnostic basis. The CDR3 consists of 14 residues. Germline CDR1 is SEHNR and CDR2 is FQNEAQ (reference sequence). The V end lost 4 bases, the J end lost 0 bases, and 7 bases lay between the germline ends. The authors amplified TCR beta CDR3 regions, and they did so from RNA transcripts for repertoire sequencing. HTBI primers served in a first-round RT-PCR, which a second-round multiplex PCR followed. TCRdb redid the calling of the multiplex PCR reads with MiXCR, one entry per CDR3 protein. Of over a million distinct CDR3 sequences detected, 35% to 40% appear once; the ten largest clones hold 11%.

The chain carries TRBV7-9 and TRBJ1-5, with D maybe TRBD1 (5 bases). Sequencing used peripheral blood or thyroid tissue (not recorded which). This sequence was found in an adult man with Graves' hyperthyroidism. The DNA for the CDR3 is TGTGCCAGCAGCTGGGACGGTAGCAATCAGCCCCAGCATTTT. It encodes CASSWDGSNQPQHF.